These 20 T cell receptor beta chains were all obtained from the same sample, sequenced in a study of cytomegalovirus exposure and HLA in healthy donors. Libraries were prepared by immunoSEQ multiplex PCR; TCRdb keeps only in-frame clonotypes and omits some of them. Of about 110,000 clones in the sample, under 85% were seen once. Sequenced sample: PBMCs. These receptors were taken from a woman under 30 in good health and CMV-seronegative.

This chain links TRBV11-2 with TRBJ2-2, with 7 bases lining up with TRBD1. Trimming at V came to 5 bases and at J to 1 base, leaving 4 bases not matched to a gene. The germline V gene encodes CDR1 SGHAT and CDR2 FQNNGV. CDR3 length equals 15 residues. This CDR3 is CASSTYRGNTGELFF. For the CDR3, the DNA is TGTGCCAGCAGCACCTACAGGGGGAACACCGGGGAGCTGTTTTTT.

The chain joins TRBV5-1 to TRBJ2-3; 8 bases align to TRBD1. Trimming cost V 5 bases and J 1 base; bases outside gene matches: 3. The CDR3 totals 14 residues. The germline gives CDR1 SGHRS, CDR2 YFSETQ. CDR3 amino acids: CASSPQGGTDTQYF. The CDR3 DNA reads as TGCGCCAGCAGTCCACAGGGGGGCACAGATACGCAGTATTTT.

The chain is built from TRBV7-8 and TRBJ2-7; 7 bases agree with TRBD1. The germline V gene encodes CDR1 SGHVS and CDR2 FQNEAQ. CDR3 length: 14 amino acids. The trim removed 5 bases at V and 3 bases at J, leaving 7 bases unmatched. CDR3 in amino acids: CASSPEAGGYEQYF. The CDR3 nucleotides are TGTGCCAGCAGCCCGGAGGCAGGGGGCTACGAGCAGTACTTC. Complete variable domain (other parts from reference TRBV7-8 and TRBJ2-7): GAGVSQSPRYKVAKRGQDVALRCDPISGHVSLFWYQQALGQGPEFLTYFQNEAQLDKSGLPSDRFFAERPEGSVSTLKIQRTQQEDSAVYLCASSPEAGGYEQYFGPGTRLTVT.

This clone was detected many times. The V gene is TRBV6-5, the J gene TRBJ1-6; D is unresolved. Germline loops: CDR1 MNHEY, CDR2 SVGAGI. The length of the CDR3 is 11 residues. Deletions cut 2 bases from V and 10 bases from J, with 3 bases between. CDR3 bases: TGTGCCAGCAGTTACAGCTCACCCCTCCACTTT. Protein sequence: CASSYSSPLHF.

The rearrangement links TRBV27 to TRBJ1-1; possibly TRBD1 for D (5 bases). V shed 6 bases and J shed 0 bases, with 20 bases lying between them. The germline gives CDR1 MNHEY, CDR2 SMNVEV (reference sequence). The length of the CDR3 is 17 residues. CDR3 nucleotide sequence: TGTGCCAGCAGGGTACAGGCGGCGGTCGTAATGAACACTGAAGCTTTCTTT. It is translated as CASRVQAAVVMNTEAFF.

The chain carries TRBV28 and TRBJ1-1; 12 nucleotides align to TRBD1. The J segment lost 11 bases and the V segment lost 6 bases, leaving 10 bases of the junction unmatched. The germline gives CDR1 MDHEN, CDR2 SYDVKM. The CDR3 runs 14 residues. CDR3 sequence reads: CASRVGTGGAAAFF. DNA of the CDR3: TGTGCCAGCAGAGTCGGGACAGGGGGCGCGGCGGCTTTCTTT.

This clone was seen a handful of times. The V call is TRBV28, the J call TRBJ1-2, with TRBD1 as a possible D gene (5 bases). V lost 7 bases, J lost 1 base, and 10 bases lay in between. The CDR3 covers 13 residues. The germline CDR1 and CDR2 sequences are MDHEN and SYDVKM. CDR3: CASKDSRNYGYTF. The DNA for the CDR3 is TGTGCCAGCAAAGACAGCCGTAACTATGGCTACACCTTC.

The sample holds a few counts of this clone. The V gene is TRBV6-1, the J gene TRBJ2-3, with a weak D call TRBD1 (6 bases). The germline V gene encodes CDR1 MNHNS and CDR2 SASEGT. The CDR3 totals 14 residues. The V gene lost 11 bases and the J gene lost 2 bases, with 17 bases spanning the gap. The CDR3 coding sequence is TGTGCCTCATCTAAGGGGGACATCACAGATACGCAGTATTTT. Encoded protein: CASSKGDITDTQYF.

The rearrangement links TRBV5-1 to TRBJ1-1; D may be TRBD1 (6 bases). This CDR3 contains 14 residues. Germline V gene data show CDR1 as SGHRS and CDR2 as YFSETQ. Trimming left V 1 base short and J 5 bases short, with 12 bases between. CDR3 nucleotides: TGCGCCAGCAGCTTGAGAGGGGGTGGGACTGAAGCTTTCTTT. This codes for CASSLRGGGTEAFF. The complete variable domain, with remaining parts taken from reference TRBV5-1 and TRBJ1-1, reads KAGVTQTPRYLIKTRGQQVTLSCSPISGHRSVSWYQQTPGQGLQFLFEYFSETQRNKGNFPGRFSGRQFSNSRSEMNVSTLELGDSALYLCASSLRGGGTEAFFGQGTRLTVV.

J is TRBJ2-3 and V is TRBV5-3; no clear D. TRBV5-3 is labeled an ORF, and its function is uncertain. The CDR3 consists of 13 residues. V lost 4 bases, J lost 4 bases, and 10 bases lay in between. CDR3 region: CARSQRSADTQYF. CDR3 nucleotide sequence: TGTGCCAGAAGCCAACGTAGTGCAGATACGCAGTATTTT.

The chain couples TRBV10-3 to TRBJ1-1, with TRBD1 matching over 7 bases. With V trimmed by 3 bases and J by 5 bases, 3 bases remained unmatched. CDR1 is ENHRY and CDR2 is SYGVKD in the germline V gene. CDR3 length: 13 amino acids. The CDR3 nucleotides read TGTGCCATCAGTGAAGGGACAGTAACTGAAGCTTTCTTT. Its protein is CAISEGTVTEAFF.

This chain joins TRBV29-1 and TRBJ1-5; D possibly corresponds to TRBD1 (5 bases). Trimming took off 7 bases at V and 5 bases at J, with 15 bases between the two ends. The CDR3 consists of 13 residues. The germline gives CDR1 SQVTM, CDR2 ANQGSEA. Here the CDR3 DNA reads TGCAGCGCCTCTGGGGGGGAATATCAGCCCCAGCATTTT. It encodes CSASGGEYQPQHF.

This chain joins TRBV11-2 and TRBJ2-7; 7 bases match TRBD2. Germline lookup yields CDR1 SGHAT and CDR2 FQNNGV. V dropped 3 bases and J dropped 12; count of bases not matched to a gene: 11. CDR3 length: 13 residues. CDR3 in amino acids: CASSLTSSSEGYF. The CDR3 nucleotides read TGTGCCAGCAGCTTGACTAGCAGCAGCGAGGGGTACTTC.

The V call is TRBV13, the J call TRBJ1-1; no definite D call. CDR3 length: 13 residues. The V end lost 4 bases, the J end lost 5 bases, and 11 bases lay between the germline ends. The germline V gene encodes CDR1 PRHDT and CDR2 FYEKMQ (reference sequence). The CDR3 spells CASSSSTGTEAFF. In DNA form, the CDR3 reads TGTGCCAGCAGCTCGTCGACGGGGACTGAAGCTTTCTTT.

The V gene is TRBV10-3, the J gene TRBJ1-6; D may be TRBD1 (6 bases). CDR1 is ENHRY, CDR2 SYGVKD, per germline. The CDR3 contains 14 residues. V lost 3 bases and J lost 7, with 10 bases in between. CDR3 region: CAISDEQGNSPLHF. Written as DNA, the CDR3 is TGTGCCATCAGTGACGAACAGGGAAATTCACCCCTCCACTTT.

The chain uses TRBV6-5 and TRBJ2-7; possibly TRBD1 for D (6 bases). The CDR3 extends over 16 amino acids. The V gene's germline CDR1 is MNHEY and CDR2 SVGAGI. V shed 4 bases and J shed 1 base, with 17 bases lying between them. The CDR3 loop reads CASSSLQGQRSYEQYF. CDR3 DNA sequence: TGTGCCAGCAGTTCACTACAGGGTCAAAGATCCTACGAGCAGTACTTC.

This chain uses TRBV6-1 with TRBJ1-6, with unresolved D. CDR1 and CDR2 from the germline V gene are MNHNS and SASEGT. This CDR3 is 15 amino acids long. Trimming removed 0 bases at V and 8 bases at J, with 11 bases between. The CDR3 nucleotides are TGTGCCAGCAGTGAAGCGCTTCGGGGAGATTCACCCCTCCACTTT. This codes for CASSEALRGDSPLHF.

V gene TRBV10-1 combines with J gene TRBJ2-2; possibly TRBD2 for D (6 bases). This CDR3 spans 16 amino acids. V was cut by 3 bases and J by 2 bases, with 13 bases left in between. CDR1 is WNHNN and CDR2 is SYGVQD in the germline V gene (reference sequence). The CDR3 region is CASSEIADKNTGELFF. In DNA, the CDR3 is TGCGCCAGCAGTGAAATAGCGGACAAAAACACCGGGGAGCTGTTTTTT.

V is TRBV27 and J is TRBJ2-7, with 9 bases aligning to TRBD1. The length of the CDR3 is 16 residues. V gave up 0 bases and J gave up 3 bases; unmatched junction bases: 6. Germline V gene lookup returns CDR1 MNHEY and CDR2 SMNVEV (reference sequence). The CDR3 DNA follows: TGTGCCAGCAGTTTATCGGAAACAGGGGGCTACTACGAGCAGTACTTC. Its protein is CASSLSETGGYYEQYF.

The chain uses TRBV7-8 and TRBJ2-2; D gene uncertain. The germline V and J ends were trimmed by 5 bases and 4 bases, with 11 bases remaining between them. Germline V gene sequence: CDR1 SGHVS, CDR2 FQNEAQ. CDR3 length equals 14 residues. CDR3 nucleotides: TGTGCCAGCAGCAAAACCACGGGCACCGGGGAGCTGTTTTTT. Translating it yields CASSKTTGTGELFF.